This TCR beta chain comes out of a study of preoperative IRX-2 immunotherapy in early breast cancer. The treatment here: preoperative locoregional IRX-2 cytokine immunotherapy. Patients received preoperative, locoregional IRX-2 cytokine immunotherapy in a phase Ib study. Generated by immunoSEQ multiplex PCR, the TCRdb table keeps only in-frame clones and is missing some. This table holds 20,000 to 30,000 clones, just under 80% found once. This CDR3 region has 19 residues. The origin of this receptor is a human donor with breast cancer. The chain recombines TRBV1 with TRBJ1-2. TRBV1 is assigned pseudogene status. Source: lymph node tissue, taken before IRX-2 immunotherapy. The DNA for the CDR3 is TGCGCCAGCAGCCAAAACACAAACCGGGCCTCGAAAGAGGGATATGGCTACACCTTC. Protein product: CASSQNTNRASKEGYGYTF.